This T cell receptor beta chain was obtained from a study of cytomegalovirus exposure and HLA in healthy donors. The CDR3 has 17 residues. Germline V lookup: CDR1 SSHAT, CDR2 FNYEAQ (reference sequence). Points on this clone: Germline is not matched at one junction end, which may reflect a read error.

Amplification used 60 Vbeta primers and 13 Jbeta primers. The table came from immunoSEQ multiplex PCR; TCRdb's copy has only in-frame clones and leaves some out. The data contain some 57,000 clones, 70% of them seen just once; the ten biggest clones take up roughly a fifth. Sequencing was done on a sample of PBMCs. The chain carries TRBV7-7 and TRBJ1-5; 8 bases agree with TRBD1. This clonotype originated in a woman aged 55-70 years in good health and CMV-seropositive. CDR3 DNA: TGCGCCAGCAGCCCCGGGACAGGATTCGCAAGCAATCAGCCCCAGCATTTT. This translates into CASSPGTGFASNQPQHF.